Listed below are T cell receptor beta chains from one sample, sequenced in a study of blood T cell repertoires in COVID-19. Measured with immunoSEQ multiplex PCR; TCRdb has only the in-frame clones, and not every one. The sample contains 300,000 or so clones, 80% to 90% of which appear only once. Input material: peripheral blood. Every receptor here comes from a woman aged 40 to 55 with acute or convalescent COVID-19. The CDR3 runs from the conserved cysteine through the conserved F or W. D genes are given only for firm matches. Expanded clones get a size class; other rows say once, few or many, or leave the size out.

cdr3_length	j_call	d_call	v_call	clone_size	cdr3_aa	cdr3_nt
13	TRBJ1-1	TRBD1	TRBV5-1	few	CASGQGRDTEAFF	TGCGCCAGCGGACAGGGGAGGGATACTGAAGCTTTCTTT
13	TRBJ1-6	.	TRBV30	.	CAWTGVANSPLHF	TGTGCCTGGACCGGGGTAGCTAATTCACCCCTCCACTTT
13	TRBJ1-1	.	TRBV5-1	few	CASSLPGNTEAFF	TGCGCCAGCAGCTTGCCAGGGAACACTGAAGCTTTCTTT
16	TRBJ2-5	TRBD2	TRBV5-1	.	CASSLAGTSGQETQYF	TGCGCCAGCAGCTTAGCCGGGACTAGCGGGCAAGAGACCCAGTACTTC
18	TRBJ1-2	TRBD1	TRBV4-1	few	CASSQVTTRQGARFGYTF	TGCGCCAGCAGCCAAGTGACAACCCGACAGGGGGCTCGGTTTGGCTACACCTTC
13	TRBJ1-1	.	TRBV3-1/TRBV3-2	.	CASSQGLGFEAFF	TGTGCCAGCAGCCAAGGACTGGGTTTTGAAGCTTTCTTT
13	TRBJ2-3	.	TRBV6-4	.	CASSDTGWDTQYF	TGTGCCAGCAGTGACACAGGATGGGATACGCAGTATTTT
12	TRBJ1-4	.	TRBV29-1	.	CSVHFPNEKLFF	TGCAGCGTTCACTTCCCTAATGAAAAACTGTTTTTT
16	TRBJ2-5	TRBD2	TRBV9	.	CASSEPGLAGQETQYF	TGTGCCAGCAGCGAGCCGGGACTAGCGGGGCAAGAGACCCAGTACTTC
14	TRBJ1-1	.	TRBV5-1	.	CASSQGQGSTEAFF	TGCGCCAGCAGCCAGGGGCAGGGGTCCACTGAAGCTTTCTTT
15	TRBJ1-2	.	TRBV5-8	.	CASSLVEGLPGGYTF	TGTGCCAGCAGCTTGGTTGAGGGACTCCCGGGTGGCTACACCTTC
14	TRBJ1-2	TRBD1	TRBV3-1/TRBV3-2	.	CASSQGEGGDGYTF	TGTGCCAGCAGCCAAGGAGAAGGGGGCGATGGCTACACCTTC
13	TRBJ1-1	.	TRBV12-5	.	CASGLTPYTEAFF	TGTGCTAGTGGTTTGACACCTTACACTGAAGCTTTCTTT
19	TRBJ2-3	TRBD2	TRBV9	.	CASSPEPILAGGPEDTQYF	TGTGCCAGCAGTCCTGAACCGATACTAGCGGGGGGACCCGAGGATACGCAGTATTTT
13	TRBJ1-1	.	TRBV4-1	.	CASSQGGNTEAFF	TGCGCCAGCAGCCAAGGAGGGAACACTGAAGCTTTCTTT
17	TRBJ1-3	.	TRBV24-1	.	CATSDPRGSPNGNTIYF	TGTGCCACCAGTGACCCCCGAGGGTCCCCTAATGGAAACACCATATATTTT
16	TRBJ1-2	TRBD1	TRBV12-5	.	CASGLVPGQLLYGYTF	TGTGCTAGTGGTTTGGTACCGGGACAGCTCCTCTATGGCTACACCTTC
16	TRBJ1-1	TRBD1	TRBV6-5	.	CASSYSGTGDPVGAFF	TGTGCCAGCAGTTACTCGGGGACAGGGGACCCTGTGGGAGCTTTCTTT
17	TRBJ2-2	.	TRBV7-3	.	CASSFREGRGDTGELFF	TGTGCCAGCAGCTTCCGTGAGGGCCGTGGGGACACCGGGGAGCTGTTTTTT
14	TRBJ1-1	.	TRBV5-4	.	CASSNGQTNTEAFF	TGTGCCAGCAGCAACGGACAGACGAACACTGAAGCTTTCTTT
13	TRBJ1-2	TRBD1	TRBV2	.	CASSGTGPHGYTF	TGTGCCAGCAGTGGGACAGGGCCTCACGGCTACACCTTC
14	TRBJ2-2	TRBD1	TRBV2	.	CASRPRQGPGELFF	TGTGCCAGCAGACCTCGACAGGGCCCCGGGGAGCTGTTTTTT
15	TRBJ2-5	.	TRBV10-3	.	CAISEPLDLIETQYF	TGTGCCATCAGTGAGCCCCTAGACCTCATCGAGACCCAGTACTTC
13	TRBJ2-5	.	TRBV12-3/TRBV12-4	.	CASSFGTLETQYF	TGTGCCAGCAGTTTTGGCACCCTAGAGACCCAGTACTTC
15	TRBJ1-2	.	TRBV3-1/TRBV3-2	.	CASSPSDKTNYGYTF	TGTGCCAGCAGCCCTTCGGACAAGACTAACTATGGCTACACCTTC
12	TRBJ1-1	.	TRBV11-2	.	CASSLGGRLAFF	TGTGCCAGCAGCTTAGGGGGGCGCTTAGCTTTCTTT
16	TRBJ1-2	.	TRBV4-1	.	CASSQEGAPHNYGYTF	TGCGCCAGCAGCCAAGAGGGGGCACCACATAACTATGGCTACACCTTC
15	TRBJ2-3	.	TRBV7-2	once	CASSLGTPFTDTQYF	TGTGCCAGCAGCTTAGGGACACCGTTCACAGATACGCAGTATTTT
22	TRBJ1-2	.	TRBV2	.	CASSEAALSITVPRGVTYGYTF	TGTGCCAGCAGTGAAGCGGCCCTGTCGATTACGGTTCCCCGCGGAGTTACTTATGGCTACACCTTC
13	TRBJ1-1	.	TRBV10-2	.	CASSDVREYQAFF	TGCGCCAGCAGTGATGTGAGGGAGTACCAAGCTTTCTTT
16	TRBJ1-5	.	TRBV27	.	CASSLSAGEAPQPQHF	TGTGCCAGCAGTTTATCGGCAGGGGAAGCCCCTCAGCCCCAGCATTTT
15	TRBJ1-6	.	TRBV30	.	CAGDTGIAGQTPLHF	TGTGCCGGCGACACAGGGATTGCGGGCCAAACACCCCTCCACTTT
14	TRBJ2-3	TRBD1	TRBV18	.	CASSGTGNPDTQYF	TGTGCCAGCTCGGGGACAGGGAACCCAGATACGCAGTATTTT
16	TRBJ1-4	TRBD1	TRBV9	.	CASSGRQGGFGEKLFF	TGTGCCAGCAGCGGAAGACAGGGTGGTTTTGGTGAAAAACTGTTTTTT
16	TRBJ2-5	TRBD2	TRBV5-6	.	CASSLGAGGWQETQYF	TGTGCCAGCAGCTTGGGAGCGGGGGGGTGGCAAGAGACCCAGTACTTC
13	TRBJ1-1	.	TRBV3-1/TRBV3-2	.	CASSNGLATEAFF	TGTGCCAGCAGCAACGGACTCGCCACTGAAGCTTTCTTT
13	TRBJ1-2	.	TRBV5-1	.	CASSSADFTGYTF	TGCGCCAGCAGCTCGGCAGACTTCACCGGCTACACCTTC
16	TRBJ2-2	TRBD1	TRBV9	.	CASSDPDQGVAGELFF	TGTGCCAGCAGCGATCCCGATCAGGGGGTAGCCGGGGAGCTGTTTTTT
14	TRBJ1-1	TRBD1	TRBV6-6	.	CASSYVDRDTEAFF	TGTGCCAGCAGTTACGTAGACAGGGACACTGAAGCTTTCTTT